Listed here are 25 T cell receptor beta chains from one sample, sequenced in a study of blood T cells in healthy people across ages. Using a J-beta primer mix together with a sample-barcoded 5' primer, a second PCR was run for about 6 to 12 cycles. TCRdb redid the calling of the 5' RACE reads with MiXCR, one entry per CDR3 protein. Of over 1,500,000 distinct CDR3 sequences detected, approximately 40% appear once; the ten largest clones hold roughly 23%. Material: blood. The source of these receptors is a human donor in good health.

The chain links TRBV20-1 to TRBJ2-2, with 9 bases identical to TRBD1. The germline CDR1 and CDR2 sequences are DFQATT and SNEGSKA (reference sequence). The CDR3 contains 16 residues. V gave up 1 base and J gave up 5 bases; unmatched junction bases: 8. Here the CDR3 DNA reads TGCAGTGCTAGAGGGACGGGACAGGGTTTGACCGGGGAGCTGTTTTTT. This sequence encodes CSARGTGQGLTGELFF.

The chain carries TRBV4-3 and TRBJ2-1; D not resolved. V gave up 4 bases and J gave up 5 bases, with 9 bases separating them. Germline V CDR1 and CDR2: LGHNA, YSLEER. The CDR3 spans 13 residues. The CDR3 DNA sequence: TGCGCCAGCAGCCCTCAATTTAACAATGAGCAGTTCTTC. Its translation is CASSPQFNNEQFF.

The rearrangement uses TRBV28 and TRBJ1-1; D is possibly TRBD1 (5 bases). The ends were cut back, 10 bases at V and 0 bases at J, with 21 bases in the middle. From germline, CDR1 is MDHEN and CDR2 SYDVKM. The CDR3 is 16 amino acids. CDR3 loop: CATLGGGEGMNTEAFF. CDR3 nucleotides: TGTGCCACCCTCGGGGGGGGAGAGGGAATGAACACTGAAGCTTTCTTT.

Only a few counts were recorded for this clonotype. This chain links TRBV29-1 with TRBJ1-4; unclear D gene. The CDR3 loop spans 15 amino acids. In germline, CDR1 is SQVTM, CDR2 ANQGSEA. V was pared by 7 bases and J by 4 bases, with 19 bases between. The CDR3 loop reads CSAATVQTSNEKLFF. The CDR3 coding sequence is TGCAGCGCCGCGACCGTGCAGACTAGTAATGAAAAACTGTTTTTT. Full variable domain (outside the CDR3, taken from reference TRBV29-1 and TRBJ1-4): SAVISQKPSRDICQRGTSLTIQCQVDSQVTMMFWYRQQPGQSLTLIATANQGSEATYESGFVIDKFPISRPNLTFSTLTVSNMSPEDSSIYLCSAATVQTSNEKLFFGSGTQLSVL.

This clonotype was recorded a few times. The rearrangement joins TRBV7-9 to TRBJ1-2; D not resolved. The CDR3 is made up of 8 amino acids. The V and J ends lost 6 bases and 10 bases respectively, with 3 bases between them. Germline V gives CDR1 SEHNR, CDR2 FQNEAQ (reference sequence). CDR3 nucleotide sequence: TGTGCCAGCAGTTACTACACCTTC. It codes for CASSYYTF.

The chain is built from TRBV7-8 and TRBJ1-4, with TRBD1 as a possible D gene (6 bases). Trimming took 4 bases from V and 2 from J, leaving 17 bases between them. The CDR3 extends over 17 amino acids. CDR1 is SGHVS, CDR2 FQNEAQ, per germline. CDR3 protein: CASSSYRAIRTNEKLFF. In DNA form, the CDR3 reads TGTGCCAGCAGCTCCTACAGGGCAATAAGGACTAATGAAAAACTGTTTTTT.

The J gene is TRBJ2-7, the V gene TRBV7-3; a possible D gene is TRBD2 (7 bases). The CDR3 has 15 residues. Germline V lookup: CDR1 SGHTA, CDR2 FQGTGA. V was cut by 1 base and J by 5 bases, with 15 bases left in between. The DNA of the CDR3 is TGTGCCAGCAGCTTAAGGGCGGGGGCGGAAGACGAGCAGTACTTC. The encoded protein is CASSLRAGAEDEQYF.

The chain combines TRBV7-2 with TRBJ1-1; D perhaps matches TRBD1 (5 bases). The CDR3 runs to 15 residues. Deletions cut 1 base from V and 8 bases from J, with 17 bases between. Germline CDR1 reads SGHTA; CDR2 reads FQGNSA. DNA of the CDR3: TGTGCCAGCAGCTTAGTGTCTTCGAGGGGCGCGGAAGCTTTCTTT. Protein product: CASSLVSSRGAEAFF. The variable domain in full, with the rest retrieved from reference TRBV7-2 and TRBJ1-1, is GAGVSQSPSNKVTEKGKDVELRCDPISGHTALYWYRQSLGQGLEFLIYFQGNSAPDKSGLPSDRFSAERTGGSVSTLTIQRTQQEDSAVYLCASSLVSSRGAEAFFGQGTRLTVV.

CDR3 sequence (DNA): TGTGCCAGCAGCTTAGTGATAGATGCGGGCTACACCTTC. Translation gives CASSLVIDAGYTF. The chain is built from TRBV7-2 and TRBJ1-2; no clear D gene. Germline V gene data show CDR1 as SGHTA and CDR2 as FQGNSA. The CDR3 is 13 amino acids. The V gene lost 1 base and the J gene lost 8 bases, with 11 bases spanning the gap.

The chain employs TRBV2 and TRBJ2-7; D ambiguous. This CDR3 region has 13 residues. Germline CDR1 reads SNHLY; CDR2 reads FYNNEI. The germline V and J ends were trimmed by 3 bases and 6 bases, with 12 bases remaining between them. CDR3 amino acids: CASSDWAQGEQYF. CDR3 nucleotides: TGTGCCAGCAGTGATTGGGCCCAAGGCGAGCAGTACTTC.

The chain is built from TRBV7-3 and TRBJ2-3; 10 nucleotides match TRBD2. Germline V CDR1 and CDR2: SGHTA, FQGTGA. The V segment lost 5 bases and the J segment 6 bases; nucleotides outside the gene matches: 14. This CDR3 spans 17 amino acids. The CDR3 DNA follows: TGTGCCAGCAGCCCTCAATTAGCGGGGGGTGAGGGGGATACGCAGTATTTT. It translates to CASSPQLAGGEGDTQYF.

This chain uses TRBV5-5 with TRBJ2-3; 9 bases line up with TRBD2. The CDR3 length is 18 residues. Germline loops: CDR1 SGHKS, CDR2 YYEKEE (reference sequence). V lost 0 bases and J lost 8; bases outside the gene matches: 16. The CDR3 DNA sequence: TGTGCCAGCAGCTTGGCCGGACTAGCGATGGACTACATAGGTACGCAGTATTTT. Translated, it gives CASSLAGLAMDYIGTQYF.

The chain joins TRBV7-9 to TRBJ2-7; a possible D gene is TRBD2 (6 bases). The germline gives CDR1 SEHNR, CDR2 FQNEAQ (reference sequence). Deletions cut 4 bases from V and 0 bases from J, with 13 bases between. The CDR3 is 15 residues long. The CDR3 loop reads CASSWGAGTSYEQYF. DNA for the CDR3: TGTGCCAGCAGCTGGGGTGCGGGGACCTCCTACGAGCAGTACTTC.

This clonotype was seen many times. The V and J genes are TRBV20-1 and TRBJ1-2; 9 bases agree with TRBD1. CDR3 length: 13 residues. Germline assignment: CDR1 DFQATT and CDR2 SNEGSKA (reference sequence). With 1 base clipped from V and 8 bases from J, the junction kept 5 bases outside the gene matches. The CDR3 DNA reads as TGCAGTGCTAGAGGGGACAGGGTACACGGCTACACCTTC. Its protein product is CSARGDRVHGYTF.

This clonotype was counted between two and nine times. The chain joins TRBV7-2 to TRBJ2-7; no clear D. The CDR3 contains 15 residues. Trimming took off 2 bases at V and 0 bases at J, with 11 bases between the two ends. Germline V gene data show CDR1 as SGHTA and CDR2 as FQGNSA. CDR3 sequence (DNA): TGTGCCAGCAGCTTATATGCATACCGCTCCTACGAGCAGTACTTC. This sequence encodes CASSLYAYRSYEQYF.

This clonotype was seen more than once but under ten times. V is TRBV6-5 and J is TRBJ2-1; 8 nucleotides line up with TRBD1. From germline, CDR1 is MNHEY and CDR2 SVGAGI. The J segment lost 8 bases and the V segment lost 2 bases, leaving 8 bases of the junction unmatched. This CDR3 has 15 residues. The CDR3: CASSYVTGVVDEQFF. In nucleotides, the CDR3 is TGTGCCAGCAGTTACGTGACAGGGGTGGTAGATGAGCAGTTCTTC.

In its sample, this clonotype was seen once. J is TRBJ2-5 and V is TRBV6-2 or TRBV6-3; TRBD1 is a possible D gene (5 bases). The ends were cut back, 7 bases at V and 0 bases at J, with 9 bases in the middle. This CDR3 has 13 amino acids. Looked up from germline, CDR1 is MNHEY and CDR2 is SVGEGT. The CDR3 is CASNGADQETQYF. CDR3 sequence (DNA): TGTGCCAGCAATGGGGCGGACCAAGAGACCCAGTACTTC.

This clonotype turned up a few times. This chain links TRBV12-3 or TRBV12-4 with TRBJ2-5; D not resolved. Trimming took off 4 bases at V and 5 bases at J, with 14 bases between the two ends. The CDR3 is made up of 14 amino acids. CDR3 sequence reads: CASSWTAEVETQYF. CDR3 nucleotides: TGTGCCAGCAGTTGGACCGCCGAGGTGGAGACCCAGTACTTC.

This chain joins TRBV29-1 and TRBJ1-2; D gene ambiguous. Germline V gene sequence: CDR1 SQVTM, CDR2 ANQGSEA. The V gene lost 4 bases and the J gene lost 4 bases, with 7 bases spanning the gap. The CDR3 length is 11 residues. In DNA form, the CDR3 reads TGCAGCGTTGCGCCTCTCTATGGCTACACCTTC. This gives the protein CSVAPLYGYTF.

The CDR3, as DNA: TGTGCCAGCACTCGGATCTATGGCTACACCTTC. Translation: CASTRIYGYTF. The chain is built from TRBV12-3 or TRBV12-4 and TRBJ1-2, with D uncertain. The CDR3 consists of 11 residues. V dropped 7 bases and J dropped 4 bases, with 7 bases sitting between them.

This clonotype showed up just a few times. The chain combines TRBV4-1 with TRBJ1-2; D is unresolved. Germline values: CDR1 MGHRA, CDR2 YSYEKL. The CDR3 runs to 15 residues. V dropped 0 bases and J dropped 4 bases, with 12 bases sitting between them. The CDR3 sequence: CASSQESAGPYGYTF. CDR3 DNA: TGCGCCAGCAGCCAAGAATCAGCAGGCCCCTATGGCTACACCTTC.

This clonotype has just a few counts. The chain links TRBV13 to TRBJ2-7; D gene ambiguous. V lost 0 bases and J 3 bases, leaving 12 bases between the germline ends. CDR1 PRHDT and CDR2 FYEKMQ come from the germline V gene (reference sequence). The CDR3 runs 15 residues. The DNA of the CDR3 is TGTGCCAGCAGCTTAGGTTCTGTACTAAGCTACGAGCAGTACTTC. Its protein is CASSLGSVLSYEQYF.

This clonotype showed up just a few times. V gene TRBV29-1 combines with J gene TRBJ1-2; possible D gene TRBD1, 5 bases. V dropped 6 bases and J dropped 3 bases, with 20 bases sitting between them. The CDR3 consists of 15 residues. CDR1 and CDR2 (germline): SQVTM, ANQGSEA. The CDR3 protein is CSVAKGRQLDYGYTF. For the CDR3, the DNA is TGCAGCGTCGCGAAGGGGCGTCAACTTGACTATGGCTACACCTTC.

Only a few counts were recorded for this clonotype. The V and J genes are TRBV6-5 and TRBJ1-2; 9 positions match TRBD1. Germline CDR1 reads MNHEY; CDR2 reads SVGAGI. With 6 bases clipped from V and 6 bases from J, the junction kept 8 bases outside the gene matches. CDR3 length equals 14 residues. The CDR3 nucleotides read TGTGCCAGCAGACGCACAGGGGGCTCGGATGGCTACACCTTC. Protein: CASRRTGGSDGYTF.

This chain uses TRBV11-1 with TRBJ1-1, with TRBD1 matching 7 bases. The CDR3 is made up of 15 amino acids. Per germline, CDR1 SGHAT and CDR2 FQDESV (reference sequence). V dropped 5 bases and J dropped 1; count of bases not matched to a gene: 7. The CDR3 sequence is CASSMTGRPNTEAFF. For the CDR3, the DNA is TGTGCCAGCAGCATGACAGGGAGGCCGAACACTGAAGCTTTCTTT.